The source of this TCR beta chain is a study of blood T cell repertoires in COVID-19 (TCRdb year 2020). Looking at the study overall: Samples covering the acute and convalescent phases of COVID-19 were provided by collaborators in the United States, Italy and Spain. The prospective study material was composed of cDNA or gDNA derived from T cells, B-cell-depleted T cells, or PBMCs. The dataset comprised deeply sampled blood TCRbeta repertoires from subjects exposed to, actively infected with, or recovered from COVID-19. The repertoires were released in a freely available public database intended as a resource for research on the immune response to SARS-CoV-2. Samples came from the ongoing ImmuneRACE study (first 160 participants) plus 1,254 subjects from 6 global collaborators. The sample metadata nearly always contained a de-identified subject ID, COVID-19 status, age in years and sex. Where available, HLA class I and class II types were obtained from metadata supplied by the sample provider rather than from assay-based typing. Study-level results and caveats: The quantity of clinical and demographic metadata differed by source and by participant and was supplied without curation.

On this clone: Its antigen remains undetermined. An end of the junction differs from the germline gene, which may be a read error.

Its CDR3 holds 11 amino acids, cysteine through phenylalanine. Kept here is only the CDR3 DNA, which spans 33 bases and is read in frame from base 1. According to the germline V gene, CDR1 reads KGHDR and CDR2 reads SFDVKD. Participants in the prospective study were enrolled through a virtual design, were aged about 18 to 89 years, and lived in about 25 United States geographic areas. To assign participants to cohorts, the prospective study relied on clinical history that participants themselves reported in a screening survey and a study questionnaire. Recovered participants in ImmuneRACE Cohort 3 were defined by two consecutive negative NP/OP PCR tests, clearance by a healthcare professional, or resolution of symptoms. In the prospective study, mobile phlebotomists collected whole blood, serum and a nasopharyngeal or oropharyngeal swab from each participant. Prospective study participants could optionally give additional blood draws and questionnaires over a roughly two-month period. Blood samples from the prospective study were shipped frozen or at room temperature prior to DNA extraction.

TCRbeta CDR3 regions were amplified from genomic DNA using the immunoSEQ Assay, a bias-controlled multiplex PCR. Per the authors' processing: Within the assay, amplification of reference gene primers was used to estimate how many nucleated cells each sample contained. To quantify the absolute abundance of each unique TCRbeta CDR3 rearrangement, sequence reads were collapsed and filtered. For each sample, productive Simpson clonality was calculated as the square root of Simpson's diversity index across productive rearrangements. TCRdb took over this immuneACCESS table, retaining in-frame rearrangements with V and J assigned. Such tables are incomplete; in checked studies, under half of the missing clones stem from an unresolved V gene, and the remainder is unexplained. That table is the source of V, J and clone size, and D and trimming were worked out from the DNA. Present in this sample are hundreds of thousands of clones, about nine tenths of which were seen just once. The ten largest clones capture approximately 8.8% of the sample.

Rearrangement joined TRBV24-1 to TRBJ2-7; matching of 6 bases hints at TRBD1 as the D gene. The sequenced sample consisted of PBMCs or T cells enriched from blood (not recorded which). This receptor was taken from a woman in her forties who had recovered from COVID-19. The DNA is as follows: TGTGCCACCAGTGATTTGGGGACAACGTGGTTC. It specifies CATSDLGTTWF.